The 20 T cell receptor beta chains given below trace back to one sample, sequenced in a study of STAT5B mutations in CD4+ large granular lymphocyte leukemia. Produced via immunoSEQ multiplex PCR; TCRdb's table is partial and in-frame only. The sample yields around 37,000 clones, about 80% seen once. Sequencing input: CD4+ T cells from blood buffy coats. These TCRs come from a human donor in good health.

This sequence joins TRBV29-1 and TRBJ1-1; 7 bases line up with TRBD1. V lost 5 bases to trimming and J lost 1 base; unmatched junction nucleotides: 7. CDR1 and CDR2 (germline): SQVTM, ANQGSEA. This CDR3 comprises 14 residues. CDR3 bases: TGCAGCGTTACCCCCGGACAGGCGAACACTGAAGCTTTCTTT. Residues: CSVTPGQANTEAFF.

The J gene is TRBJ2-7, the V gene TRBV9; possible D gene TRBD2, 5 bases. The CDR3 is made up of 15 amino acids. V was shortened by 0 bases and J by 2 bases, with 12 bases between the two germline ends. From germline, CDR1 is SGDLS and CDR2 YYNGEE. The CDR3 is CASSVDLRAAYEQYF. The DNA for the CDR3 is TGTGCCAGCAGCGTAGACTTGCGGGCGGCCTACGAGCAGTACTTC.

This clone was picked up a small number of times. This chain connects TRBV11-2 to TRBJ2-1; 8 bases fit TRBD1. Germline assignment: CDR1 SGHAT and CDR2 FQNNGV. Germline trimming cut 2 bases from V and 7 bases from J; bases unmatched to any gene: 7. The CDR3 runs 15 residues. The CDR3 loop reads CASSLWGRGRNEQFF. The CDR3, as DNA: TGTGCCAGCAGCTTATGGGGCAGGGGGCGGAATGAGCAGTTCTTC.

The rearrangement joins TRBV5-4 to TRBJ2-4; the D is unclear. The CDR3 covers 14 residues. Germline V CDR1 and CDR2: SGHNT, YYREEE (reference sequence). The V end lost 6 bases, the J end lost 3 bases, and 13 bases lay between the germline ends. The CDR3 loop reads CASTTAAGKNIQYF. CDR3 DNA: TGTGCCAGCACCACGGCGGCAGGCAAAAACATTCAGTACTTC. Based on the CDR3 plus reference TRBV5-4 and TRBJ2-4, the full variable domain is ETGVTQSPTHLIKTRGQQVTLRCSSQSGHNTVSWYQQALGQGPQFIFQYYREEENGRGNFPPRFSGLQFPNYSSELNVNALELDDSALYLCASTTAAGKNIQYFGAGTRLSVL.

Notes on this clone: Sequence at one end of the junction differs from germline and may be a read error. V and J are TRBV7-6 and TRBJ2-2; no clear D gene. CDR1 and CDR2 (germline): SGHVS, FNYEAQ. This CDR3 has 13 amino acids. CDR3 residues: CASGLGNTGELFF. The CDR3 DNA is TGTGCCAGCGGCTTAGGGAACACCGGGGAGCTGTTTTTT.

Here the CDR3 reads CASRVAGDMNTGELFF. The CDR3 DNA is TGCGCCAGCAGGGTAGCGGGGGACATGAACACCGGGGAGCTGTTTTTT. The chain combines TRBV5-1 with TRBJ2-2; 9 positions agree with TRBD2. The V and J ends lost 5 bases and 1 base, in that order; junction bases with no gene match: 6. This CDR3 spans 16 amino acids. The germline V gene has CDR1 SGHRS and CDR2 YFSETQ.

The sample holds a few counts of this clone. The gene calls are TRBV5-4 and TRBJ1-5; D unclear. Trimming removed 4 bases from V and 9 bases from J, with 5 bases in between. This CDR3 has 10 amino acids. Germline CDR1 reads SGHNT; CDR2 reads YYREEE (reference sequence). CDR3 loop: CASSDRPQHF. In DNA, the CDR3 is TGTGCCAGCAGCGATAGGCCCCAGCATTTT.

The V call is TRBV7-6, the J call TRBJ2-1; 11 bases are shared with TRBD2. The germline gives CDR1 SGHVS, CDR2 FNYEAQ. After removal of 6 bases from V and 4 bases from J, the junction contained 5 bases not matched to a gene. The CDR3 has 15 amino acids. CDR3 sequence reads: CASSPLAGVYNEQFF. In DNA, the CDR3 is TGTGCCAGCAGTCCACTAGCGGGGGTTTACAATGAGCAGTTCTTC.

In nucleotides, the CDR3 is TGCAGCGTTGCGTCGACTTCAGAAGCTTTCTTT. This sequence encodes CSVASTSEAFF. This rearrangement joins TRBV29-1 to TRBJ1-1; no clear D gene. Germline values: CDR1 SQVTM, CDR2 ANQGSEA. The CDR3 has 11 residues. V was clipped by 4 bases and J by 8 bases, with 11 bases between them.

This chain links TRBV19 with TRBJ1-5; 7 nucleotides align to TRBD1. CDR1 is LNHDA and CDR2 is SQIVND in the germline V gene (reference sequence). The ends lost 5 bases at V and 7 bases at J; junction bases unmatched: 8. The CDR3 totals 14 residues. Here the CDR3 DNA reads TGTGCCAGTAGTGGACAGGCGGGGAAGCAGCCCCAGCATTTT. Translation: CASSGQAGKQPQHF.

The V call is TRBV6-1, the J call TRBJ2-3; the D gene is possibly TRBD1 (6 bases). V lost 0 bases and J lost 0, with 13 bases in between. There are 17 residues in the CDR3. Germline-derived CDR1 and CDR2 are MNHNS and SASEGT. In nucleotides, the CDR3 is TGTGCCAGCAGTGAAGCAGGGACAACTGCTAGCACAGATACGCAGTATTTT. Protein sequence: CASSEAGTTASTDTQYF.

The rearrangement links TRBV7-2 to TRBJ2-5; TRBD2 matches at 14 bases. Germline V CDR1 and CDR2: SGHTA, FQGNSA. Trimming cost V 6 bases and J 1 base; bases outside gene matches: 7. The CDR3 length is 17 residues. The CDR3, as DNA: TGTGCCAGCAGTCCCGGGACTAGCGGGGGCTTCCAAGAGACCCAGTACTTC. Its protein is CASSPGTSGGFQETQYF.

J is TRBJ2-3 and V is TRBV7-2; TRBD2 matches 10 bases. V was clipped by 6 bases and J by 6 bases; unmatched bases: 12. The CDR3 contains 16 residues. Germline V gene data show CDR1 as SGHTA and CDR2 as FQGNSA. The DNA for the CDR3 is TGTGCCAGCAGAATGCAGACTAGCGGGTTTGCGGATACGCAGTATTTT. Its translation: CASRMQTSGFADTQYF.

The genes are TRBV5-1 and TRBJ2-2, with D perhaps matching TRBD2 (5 bases). Trimming stripped 0 bases from V and 0 bases from J, with 6 bases between. In germline, CDR1 is SGHRS, CDR2 YFSETQ. The CDR3 runs to 15 residues. The CDR3 nucleotides are TGCGCCAGCAGCTTGGGGACTTCGAACACCGGGGAGCTGTTTTTT. Protein product: CASSLGTSNTGELFF.

This clone was observed a handful of times. The chain employs TRBV7-9 and TRBJ1-1; tentative D call: TRBD1 (5 bases). Germline values: CDR1 SEHNR, CDR2 FQNEAQ (reference sequence). The CDR3 extends over 13 amino acids. Trimming cost V 2 bases and J 13 bases, with 17 bases left between them. The CDR3, as DNA: TGTGCCAGCAGCTTACGGGGGTCCGATATTGATTTCTTT. It is translated as CASSLRGSDIDFF. Looking up the rest from reference TRBV7-9 and TRBJ1-1 gives the full variable domain: DTGVSQNPRHKITKRGQNVTFRCDPISEHNRLYWYRQTLGQGPEFLTYFQNEAQLEKSRLLSDRFSAERPKGSFSTLEIQRTEQGDSAMYLCASSLRGSDIDFFGQGTRLTVV.

J is TRBJ2-1 and V is TRBV6-1; 10 nucleotides match TRBD1. The J segment lost 7 bases and the V segment lost 3 bases, leaving 6 bases of the junction unmatched. The CDR3 runs to 15 residues. CDR1 MNHNS and CDR2 SASEGT come from the germline V gene. The CDR3 nucleotides are TGTGCCAGCAGTGATCTGGGACAGGGGTTGAATGAGCAGTTCTTC. It encodes CASSDLGQGLNEQFF.

The V gene is TRBV5-1, the J gene TRBJ2-6; no definite D call. The CDR3 is 18 residues long. Trimming stripped 0 bases from V and 1 base from J, with 14 bases between. Germline V CDR1 and CDR2: SGHRS, YFSETQ. This CDR3 is CASSLVDSWGSGANVLTF. The CDR3 region has the DNA TGCGCCAGCAGCTTGGTGGATTCCTGGGGATCTGGGGCCAACGTCCTGACTTTC. Drawing the rest from reference TRBV5-1 and TRBJ2-6, the complete variable domain is KAGVTQTPRYLIKTRGQQVTLSCSPISGHRSVSWYQQTPGQGLQFLFEYFSETQRNKGNFPGRFSGRQFSNSRSEMNVSTLELGDSALYLCASSLVDSWGSGANVLTFGAGSRLTVL.

This clone has just one count. The chain joins TRBV14 to TRBJ2-7; D is unclear. V was pared by 3 bases and J by 5 bases, with 8 bases between. Germline V gene sequence: CDR1 SGHDN, CDR2 FVKESK. CDR3 length equals 12 residues. CDR3 residues: CASSHVFDEQYF. CDR3 DNA: TGTGCCAGCAGCCATGTATTCGACGAGCAGTACTTC.

V is TRBV18 and J is TRBJ2-7, with D maybe TRBD1 (6 bases). The CDR3 consists of 15 residues. V shed 6 bases and J shed 1 base, with 16 bases lying between them. Germline V CDR1 and CDR2: KGHSH, LQKENI. The CDR3 sequence: CASSVDSLLSYEQYF. CDR3 DNA: TGTGCCAGCTCTGTGGACAGCCTCCTATCCTACGAGCAGTACTTC.

The chain recombines TRBV19 with TRBJ2-7, with TRBD1 matching 10 bases. Trimming at V came to 4 bases and at J to 3 bases, leaving 15 bases not matched to a gene. In germline, CDR1 is LNHDA, CDR2 SQIVND (reference sequence). This CDR3 spans 18 amino acids. The CDR3 spells CASSTPRDRGSTFYEQYF. The CDR3 region has the DNA TGTGCCAGTAGTACTCCCCGGGACAGGGGTAGTACCTTCTACGAGCAGTACTTC.